These 28 T cell receptor beta chains were all obtained from the same sample, sequenced in a study of post-analysis software for immune sequencing data. Study-level points and caveats: In patients, TRBV5-6, TRBV5-1 and TRBV20-1 belonged to five TRBV segments found more frequently than in controls.

Tagging with unique molecular identifiers was a feature of the TCR beta cDNA libraries. TCRdb processed the PCR reads anew with MiXCR; each CDR3 protein has one entry. Of 500,000 to 600,000 distinct CDR3 sequences listed, 40% to 50% were seen once; the top ten hold around 1.7%. Their cognate antigens are unknown. Sequenced material: blood. These receptors came from a girl between 10 and 17 years old with multiple sclerosis.

The gene calls are TRBV4-1 and TRBJ2-4; D may be TRBD2 (5 bases). Trimming took off 0 bases at V and 0 bases at J, with 9 bases between the two ends. Germline loops: CDR1 MGHRA, CDR2 YSYEKL. This CDR3 spans 16 amino acids. The CDR3 nucleotides read TGCGCCAGCAGCCAAGATTTCGCGGGAGCCAAAAACATTCAGTACTTC. Amino acid sequence: CASSQDFAGAKNIQYF.

The table lists this clonotype with a few counts. The J gene is TRBJ2-7, the V gene TRBV3-1, with TRBD2 matching over 8 bases. The J call may be in error: the DNA end matches TRBJ2-5 better. Germline V gene lookup returns CDR1 LGHDT and CDR2 YNNKEL (reference sequence). The CDR3 extends over 14 amino acids. CDR3 in DNA: TGTGCCAGCAGCACGCGGGGGGTTAGGGAGACCCAGTACTTC. Residues: CASSTRGVRETQYF.

Details on this clonotype: A read error is likely, as this CDR3 ends without the conserved phenylalanine or tryptophan. The CDR3 sequence is CSAPRGAQETQYV. The CDR3, as DNA: TGCAGTGCTCCACGGGGGGCACAAGAGACCCAGTACGTC. The chain carries TRBV20-1 and TRBJ2-5; tentative D call: TRBD2 (7 bases). Germline V gene sequence: CDR1 DFQATT, CDR2 SNEGSKA (reference sequence). This CDR3 comprises 13 residues. The V end was cut by 5 bases, the J end by 2 bases, with 12 bases between.

This chain connects TRBV4-1 to TRBJ2-6; D not certain. V was cut by 4 bases and J by 2 bases, with 24 bases left in between. Germline assignment: CDR1 MGHRA and CDR2 YSYEKL. The CDR3 totals 20 residues. The CDR3 DNA sequence: TGCGCCAGCAGCCGCAAGGTGGAAAGGTTGATTTTAGCTGGGGCCAACGTCCTGACTTTC. This codes for CASSRKVERLILAGANVLTF.

This clonotype was observed many times. The chain recombines TRBV20-1 with TRBJ2-7; 10 nucleotides line up with TRBD2. The CDR3 length is 13 residues. Trimming at V came to 1 base and at J to 5 bases, leaving 2 bases not matched to a gene. The germline CDR1 and CDR2 sequences are DFQATT and SNEGSKA (reference sequence). In DNA, the CDR3 is TGCAGTGCTAGAGGACTAGCGGGTAACGAGCAGTACTTC. This encodes CSARGLAGNEQYF.

This clonotype has a handful of counts. This rearrangement joins TRBV5-1 to TRBJ2-5; D is possibly TRBD2 (6 bases). The CDR3 is made up of 16 amino acids. Trimming took 5 bases from V and 3 from J, leaving 20 bases between them. The V gene's germline CDR1 is SGHRS and CDR2 YFSETQ. This chain's CDR3 is CASSRLDLRREETQYF. CDR3 bases: TGCGCCAGCAGTCGCCTTGACCTCCGGAGGGAAGAGACCCAGTACTTC.

This chain joins TRBV9 and TRBJ2-7, with unresolved D. The V end lost 0 bases, the J end lost 0 bases, and 10 bases lay between the germline ends. Germline loops: CDR1 SGDLS, CDR2 YYNGEE. The CDR3 spans 15 residues. CDR3 protein: CASSVGKGSSYEQYF. The CDR3 coding sequence is TGTGCCAGCAGCGTAGGGAAGGGTAGCTCCTACGAGCAGTACTTC.

The chain recombines TRBV7-9 with TRBJ2-1, with unresolved D. CDR1 SEHNR and CDR2 FQNEAQ come from the germline V gene (reference sequence). The CDR3 length is 12 residues. Trimming took off 5 bases at V and 6 bases at J, with 8 bases between the two ends. In DNA form, the CDR3 reads TGTGCCAGCAGCGCCCCTCCCAATGAGCAGTTCTTC. Encoded protein: CASSAPPNEQFF. Drawing the rest from reference TRBV7-9 and TRBJ2-1, the complete variable domain is DTGVSQNPRHKITKRGQNVTFRCDPISEHNRLYWYRQTLGQGPEFLTYFQNEAQLEKSRLLSDRFSAERPKGSFSTLEIQRTEQGDSAMYLCASSAPPNEQFFGPGTRLTVL.

The J gene is TRBJ1-5, the V gene TRBV4-1; D remains unclear. This CDR3 region has 15 residues. V lost 2 bases and J lost 6, with 14 bases in between. Germline-derived CDR1 and CDR2 are MGHRA and YSYEKL. The CDR3 reads CASSQRTAVGQPQHF. The CDR3 DNA reads TGCGCCAGCAGCCAACGGACCGCAGTGGGTCAGCCCCAGCATTTT.

This clonotype was detected only a few times. The chain is built from TRBV5-1 and TRBJ2-7, with 11 nucleotides matching TRBD1. Germline lookup yields CDR1 SGHRS and CDR2 YFSETQ. V dropped 2 bases and J dropped 3; count of bases not matched to a gene: 4. This CDR3 has 15 amino acids. The CDR3 nucleotides read TGCGCCAGCAGCTTACCCGGGACAGGGGGCTACGAGCAGTACTTC. This gives the protein CASSLPGTGGYEQYF.

The chain joins TRBV20-1 to TRBJ2-6; D unresolved. V gave up 7 bases and J gave up 0 bases, with 13 bases separating them. The germline V gene encodes CDR1 DFQATT and CDR2 SNEGSKA (reference sequence). This CDR3 spans 15 amino acids. The CDR3 loop is CSVARPLSGANVLTF. The CDR3 bases are TGCAGTGTCGCCAGGCCGCTCTCTGGGGCCAACGTCCTGACTTTC.

The V gene is TRBV7-2, the J gene TRBJ1-1; unclear D gene. CDR1 is SGHTA and CDR2 is FQGNSA in the germline V gene. The CDR3 runs 14 residues. With 7 bases removed from V and 0 bases from J, the gap between germline ends came to 12 bases. CDR3 coding DNA: TGTGCCAGCACATACCTAAGTCTGAACACTGAAGCTTTCTTT. It translates to CASTYLSLNTEAFF.

This clonotype was observed many times. The gene calls are TRBV6-6 and TRBJ2-1, with 8 nucleotides matching TRBD1. Germline CDR1 and CDR2: MNHNY and SVGAGI (reference sequence). With V trimmed by 4 bases and J by 3 bases, 2 bases remained unmatched. CDR3 length: 14 amino acids. The chain's CDR3 is CASSSGQGYNEQFF. The DNA of the CDR3 is TGTGCCAGCAGTTCAGGACAGGGCTACAATGAGCAGTTCTTC.

This clonotype was detected only a few times. V usage is TRBV12-3 or TRBV12-4 and J usage is TRBJ2-7; perhaps TRBD1 as D (6 bases). V was pared by 5 bases and J by 4 bases, with 12 bases between. This CDR3 region has 13 residues. Here the CDR3 reads CASSIGQKYEQYF. CDR3 in DNA: TGTGCCAGCAGTATCGGACAGAAATACGAGCAGTACTTC.

CDR3 residues: CASSLEVRRPYEQYF. Written as DNA, the CDR3 is TGCGCCAGCAGCTTGGAGGTCAGGCGACCCTACGAGCAGTACTTC. The chain has TRBV5-1 and TRBJ2-5; D uncertain. The J call is uncertain, as TRBJ2-7 better fits the DNA end. CDR3 length equals 15 residues. The germline V gene encodes CDR1 SGHRS and CDR2 YFSETQ.

The chain recombines TRBV7-9 with TRBJ1-4; D unclear. V was clipped by 1 base and J by 5 bases, with 14 bases between them. Germline CDR1 and CDR2: SEHNR and FQNEAQ (reference sequence). The CDR3 consists of 16 residues. The CDR3 coding sequence is TGTGCCAGCAGCTTAGGGAGGACGGCTGGAAATGAAAAACTGTTTTTT. This gives the protein CASSLGRTAGNEKLFF. The full variable domain, in which reference TRBV7-9 and TRBJ1-4 provide the parts outside the CDR3, is DTGVSQNPRHKITKRGQNVTFRCDPISEHNRLYWYRQTLGQGPEFLTYFQNEAQLEKSRLLSDRFSAERPKGSFSTLEIQRTEQGDSAMYLCASSLGRTAGNEKLFFGSGTQLSVL.

The rearrangement links TRBV6-2 or TRBV6-3 to TRBJ2-4; D unclear. The DNA end favors TRBJ2-7, so the J call may be wrong. This CDR3 contains 13 residues. Germline assignment: CDR1 MNHEY and CDR2 SVGEGT. The CDR3 sequence is CASSFSQPYEQYF. The CDR3, as DNA: TGTGCCAGCAGTTTCTCTCAACCGTACGAGCAGTACTTC.

The chain couples TRBV10-3 to TRBJ2-3; 8 nucleotides align to TRBD1. The CDR3 loop spans 13 amino acids. V dropped 7 bases and J dropped 1; count of bases not matched to a gene: 1. Germline V CDR1 and CDR2: ENHRY, SYGVKD. CDR3 coding DNA: TGTGCCATCATGGGACAGGGCACAGATACGCAGTATTTT. This translates into CAIMGQGTDTQYF.

The chain combines TRBV6-5 with TRBJ1-2; D may be TRBD1 (6 bases). The CDR3 length is 13 residues. V was pared by 8 bases and J by 7 bases, with 17 bases between. Germline CDR1 and CDR2: MNHEY and SVGAGI. The CDR3 nucleotides read TGTGCCAGCGGGTTGGGGGGGGCCAGTGGCTACACCTTC. Translating it yields CASGLGGASGYTF.

V and J are TRBV7-9 and TRBJ2-1; D is uncertain. Looked up from germline, CDR1 is SEHNR and CDR2 is FQNEAQ (reference sequence). The V gene lost 2 bases and the J gene lost 9 bases, with 11 bases spanning the gap. This CDR3 spans 13 amino acids. CDR3 DNA sequence: TGTGCCAGCAGCTTAATGGCTATGAGTGAGCAGTTCTTC. Translation: CASSLMAMSEQFF.

This clonotype was observed a handful of times. The chain combines TRBV10-3 with TRBJ2-3; TRBD2 agrees at 8 bases. CDR3 length: 17 amino acids. The ends lost 3 bases at V and 1 base at J; junction bases unmatched: 9. CDR1 is ENHRY, CDR2 SYGVKD, per germline. DNA for the CDR3: TGTGCCATCAGTGACGGCGGGAGGACAAAAGGCACAGATACGCAGTATTTT. It translates to CAISDGGRTKGTDTQYF.

The chain combines TRBV6-1 with TRBJ2-1; 8 bases fit TRBD1. The CDR3 length is 14 residues. V lost 6 bases and J lost 3; bases outside the gene matches: 4. Germline V CDR1 and CDR2: MNHNS, SASEGT. The CDR3 region has the DNA TGTGCCAGCAGAGACAGGGGACTCTACAATGAGCAGTTCTTC. This codes for CASRDRGLYNEQFF.

This clonotype was counted a few times. The CDR3 DNA reads as TGCGCCAGCAGCTTGTCAGCGGGGTCTTACGATGAGCAGTTCTTC. This sequence encodes CASSLSAGSYDEQFF. V and J are TRBV5-1 and TRBJ2-1; 7 nucleotides agree with TRBD2. Unmatched junction bases numbered 9, after V lost 1 base and J lost 8 bases. Per germline, CDR1 SGHRS and CDR2 YFSETQ. The CDR3 length is 15 residues.

The chain links TRBV14 to TRBJ2-5, with 7 bases matching TRBD1. This CDR3 is 15 amino acids long. The V gene's germline CDR1 is SGHDN and CDR2 FVKESK. The V gene end was trimmed by 4 bases and the J gene end by 1 base; junction bases not matched to a gene: 6. DNA of the CDR3: TGTGCCAGCAGCCCCCAACAGGGGCCCCAAGAGACCCAGTACTTC. As protein: CASSPQQGPQETQYF.

The J gene is TRBJ2-7, the V gene TRBV29-1, with TRBD1 identical over 9 bases. This CDR3 region has 15 residues. J gave up 3 bases and V 2 bases, and 8 bases lay outside the gene matches. CDR1 and CDR2 from the germline V gene are SQVTM and ANQGSEA. The CDR3 region is CSVEISLDRGYEQYF. The DNA for the CDR3 is TGCAGCGTTGAAATATCCCTGGACAGGGGCTACGAGCAGTACTTC.

V usage is TRBV29-1 and J usage is TRBJ2-1; D may be TRBD2 (6 bases). The CDR3 contains 13 residues. Per germline, CDR1 SQVTM and CDR2 ANQGSEA. The V gene lost 5 bases and the J gene lost 6 bases, with 14 bases spanning the gap. The CDR3 nucleotides read TGCAGCGTTAGAGGGGACTTCACCAATGAGCAGTTCTTC. Its translation: CSVRGDFTNEQFF.

The V and J genes are TRBV6-9 and TRBJ2-5; D ambiguous. Per germline, CDR1 MNHGY and CDR2 SVAAGI. V lost 11 bases and J 1 base, leaving 17 bases between the germline ends. CDR3 length equals 14 residues. The DNA of the CDR3 is TGTGCCCCAAAAGGTTCAGCGAGCCAAGAGACCCAGTACTTC. This translates into CAPKGSASQETQYF.

This clonotype has a handful of counts. An end of the junction does not agree with germline; a read error may underlie this. V is TRBV11-3 and J is TRBJ2-1; D tentatively fits TRBD1 or TRBD2 (5 bases each). CDR1 SGHNT and CDR2 YENEEA come from the germline V gene. The CDR3 is 16 amino acids. CDR3 DNA sequence: TGTGCCGGCAGCGCGGACCGGGACCCGACCGTCTATGAGCAGTTCTTC. Its protein product is CAGSADRDPTVYEQFF. The complete variable domain, with remaining parts taken from reference TRBV11-3 and TRBJ2-1, reads EAGVVQSPRYKIIEKKQPVAFWCNPISGHNTLYWYLQNLGQGPELLIRYENEEAVDDSQLPKDRFSAERLKGVDSTLKIQPAELGDSAVYLCAGSADRDPTVYEQFFGPGTRLTVL.